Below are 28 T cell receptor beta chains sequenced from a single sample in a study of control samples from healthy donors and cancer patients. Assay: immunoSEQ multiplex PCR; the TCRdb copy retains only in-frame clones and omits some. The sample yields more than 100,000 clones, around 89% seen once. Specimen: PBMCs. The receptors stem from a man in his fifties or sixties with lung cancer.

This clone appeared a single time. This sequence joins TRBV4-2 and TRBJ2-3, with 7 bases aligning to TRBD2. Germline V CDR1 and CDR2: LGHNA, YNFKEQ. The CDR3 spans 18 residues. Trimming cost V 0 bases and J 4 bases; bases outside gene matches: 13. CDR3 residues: CASSQDPSGALGADTQYF. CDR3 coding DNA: TGTGCCAGCAGCCAAGATCCCAGCGGGGCTCTGGGAGCAGATACGCAGTATTTT.

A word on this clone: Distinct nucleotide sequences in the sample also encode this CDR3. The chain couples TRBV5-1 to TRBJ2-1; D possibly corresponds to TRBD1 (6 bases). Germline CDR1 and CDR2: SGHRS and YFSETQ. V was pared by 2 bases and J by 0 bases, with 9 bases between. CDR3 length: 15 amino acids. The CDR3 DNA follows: TGCGCCAGCAGCTTAGGGGGAAGCTCCTACAATGAGCAGTTCTTC. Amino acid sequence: CASSLGGSSYNEQFF. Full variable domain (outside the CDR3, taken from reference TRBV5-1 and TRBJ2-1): KAGVTQTPRYLIKTRGQQVTLSCSPISGHRSVSWYQQTPGQGLQFLFEYFSETQRNKGNFPGRFSGRQFSNSRSEMNVSTLELGDSALYLCASSLGGSSYNEQFFGPGTRLTVL.

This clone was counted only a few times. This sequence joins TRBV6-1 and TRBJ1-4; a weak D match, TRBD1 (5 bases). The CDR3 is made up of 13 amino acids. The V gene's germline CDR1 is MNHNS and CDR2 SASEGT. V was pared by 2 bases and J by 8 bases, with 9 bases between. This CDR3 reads CASSEQGHEKLFF. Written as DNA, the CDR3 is TGTGCCAGCAGTGAACAGGGCCACGAAAAACTGTTTTTT.

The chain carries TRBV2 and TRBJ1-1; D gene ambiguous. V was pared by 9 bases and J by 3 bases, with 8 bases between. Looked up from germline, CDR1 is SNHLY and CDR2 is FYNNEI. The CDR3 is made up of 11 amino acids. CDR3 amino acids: CASSRYTEAFF. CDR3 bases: TGTGCCAGTAGTCGGTACACTGAAGCTTTCTTT.

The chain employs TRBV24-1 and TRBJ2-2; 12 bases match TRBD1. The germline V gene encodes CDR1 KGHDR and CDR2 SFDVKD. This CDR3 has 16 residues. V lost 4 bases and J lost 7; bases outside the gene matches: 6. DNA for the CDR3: TGTGCCACCAGTGACCCCGGGACAGGGGGCGGCGGGGAGCTGTTTTTT. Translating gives CATSDPGTGGGGELFF.

The CDR3 sequence is CASSLFQGSSYNEQFF. CDR3 DNA sequence: TGTGCCAGCAGCTTGTTCCAAGGGAGCTCCTACAATGAGCAGTTCTTC. This sequence joins TRBV5-6 and TRBJ2-1; D may be TRBD2 (5 bases). Germline assignment: CDR1 SGHDT and CDR2 YYEEEE. V lost 1 base and J 0 bases, leaving 11 bases between the germline ends. The CDR3 spans 16 residues. Full variable domain (remainder filled in from reference TRBV5-6 and TRBJ2-1): DAGVTQSPTHLIKTRGQQVTLRCSPKSGHDTVSWYQQALGQGPQFIFQYYEEEERQRGNFPDRFSGHQFPNYSSELNVNALLLGDSALYLCASSLFQGSSYNEQFFGPGTRLTVL.

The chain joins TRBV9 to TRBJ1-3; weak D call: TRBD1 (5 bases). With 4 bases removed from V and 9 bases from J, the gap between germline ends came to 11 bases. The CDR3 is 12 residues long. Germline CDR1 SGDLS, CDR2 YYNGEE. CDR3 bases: TGTGCCAGCAGCTCCGGGGACGGCACCATATATTTT. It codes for CASSSGDGTIYF.

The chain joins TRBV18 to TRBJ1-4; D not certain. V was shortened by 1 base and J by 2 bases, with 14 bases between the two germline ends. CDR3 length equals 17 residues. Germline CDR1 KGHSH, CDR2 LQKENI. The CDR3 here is CASSPLPVKVTNEKLFF. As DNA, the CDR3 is TGTGCCAGCTCACCACTCCCTGTGAAGGTGACTAATGAAAAACTGTTTTTT.

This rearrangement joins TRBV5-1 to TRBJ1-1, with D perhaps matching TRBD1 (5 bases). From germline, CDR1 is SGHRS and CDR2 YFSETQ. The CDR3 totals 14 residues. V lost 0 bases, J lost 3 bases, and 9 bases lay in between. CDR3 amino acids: CASSLAGLDTEAFF. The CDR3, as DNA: TGCGCCAGCAGCTTGGCAGGGCTGGACACTGAAGCTTTCTTT.

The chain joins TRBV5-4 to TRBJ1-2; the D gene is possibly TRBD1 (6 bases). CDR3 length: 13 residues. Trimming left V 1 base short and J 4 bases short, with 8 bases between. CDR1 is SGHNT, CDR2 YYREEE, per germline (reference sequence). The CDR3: CASSLSGVYGYTF. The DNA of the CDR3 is TGTGCCAGCAGCTTGTCAGGGGTCTATGGCTACACCTTC.

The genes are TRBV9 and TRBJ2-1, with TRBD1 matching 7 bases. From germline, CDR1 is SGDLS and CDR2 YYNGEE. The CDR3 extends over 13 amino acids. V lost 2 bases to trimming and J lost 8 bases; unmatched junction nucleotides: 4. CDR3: CASSVLQGYEQFF. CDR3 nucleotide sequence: TGTGCCAGCAGCGTTCTACAGGGGTATGAGCAGTTCTTC.

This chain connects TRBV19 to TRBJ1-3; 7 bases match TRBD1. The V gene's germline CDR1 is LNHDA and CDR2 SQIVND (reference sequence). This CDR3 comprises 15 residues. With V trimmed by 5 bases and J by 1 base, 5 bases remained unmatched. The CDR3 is CASSAKTGSGNTIYF. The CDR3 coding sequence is TGTGCCAGTAGTGCAAAGACAGGGTCTGGAAACACCATATATTTT.

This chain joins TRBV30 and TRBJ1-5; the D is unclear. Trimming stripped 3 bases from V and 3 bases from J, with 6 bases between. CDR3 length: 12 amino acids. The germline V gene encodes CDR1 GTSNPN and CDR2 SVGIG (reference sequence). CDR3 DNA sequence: TGTGCCTGGAGCAGGATCAATCAGCCCCAGCATTTT. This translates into CAWSRINQPQHF.

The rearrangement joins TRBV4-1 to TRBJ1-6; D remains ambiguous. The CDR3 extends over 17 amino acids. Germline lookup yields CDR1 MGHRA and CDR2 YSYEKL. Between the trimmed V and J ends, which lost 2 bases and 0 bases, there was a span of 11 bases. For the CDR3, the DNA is TGCGCCAGCAGCCAAAGACGGCGTAGCTCCTATAATTCACCCCTCCACTTT. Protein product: CASSQRRRSSYNSPLHF.

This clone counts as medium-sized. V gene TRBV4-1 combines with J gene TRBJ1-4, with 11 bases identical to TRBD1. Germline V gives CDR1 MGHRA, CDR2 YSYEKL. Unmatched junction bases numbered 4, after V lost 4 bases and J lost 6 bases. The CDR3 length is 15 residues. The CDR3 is CASSRVGQGDEKLFF. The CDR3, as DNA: TGCGCCAGCAGCCGGGTGGGACAGGGGGATGAAAAACTGTTTTTT.

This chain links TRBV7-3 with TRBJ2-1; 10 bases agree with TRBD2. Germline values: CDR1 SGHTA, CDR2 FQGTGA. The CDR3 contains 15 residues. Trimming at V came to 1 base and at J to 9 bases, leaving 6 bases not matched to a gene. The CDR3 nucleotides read TGTGCCAGCAGCTTAATAAGCGGGGGGGCCACTGAGCAGTTCTTC. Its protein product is CASSLISGGATEQFF.

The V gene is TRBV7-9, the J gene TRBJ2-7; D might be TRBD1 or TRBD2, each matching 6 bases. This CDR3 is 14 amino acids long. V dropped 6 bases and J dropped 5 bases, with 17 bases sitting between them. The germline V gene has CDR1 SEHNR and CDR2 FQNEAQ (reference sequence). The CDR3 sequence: CASSSYLGGHEQYV. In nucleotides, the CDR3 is TGTGCCAGCAGTTCCTATCTCGGGGGCCACGAGCAGTACGTC.

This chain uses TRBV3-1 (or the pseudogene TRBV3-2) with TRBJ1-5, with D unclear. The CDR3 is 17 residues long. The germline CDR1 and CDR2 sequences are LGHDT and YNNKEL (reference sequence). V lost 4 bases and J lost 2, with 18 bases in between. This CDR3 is CASSPYSGYDGNQPQHF. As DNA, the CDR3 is TGTGCCAGCAGCCCCTATTCGGGGTACGATGGCAATCAGCCCCAGCATTTT.

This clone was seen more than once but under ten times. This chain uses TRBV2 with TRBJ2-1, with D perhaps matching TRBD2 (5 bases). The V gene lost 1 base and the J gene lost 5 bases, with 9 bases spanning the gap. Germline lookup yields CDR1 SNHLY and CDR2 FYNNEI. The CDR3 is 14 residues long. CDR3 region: CASSEGLSDNEQFF. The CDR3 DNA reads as TGTGCCAGCAGTGAAGGACTATCAGACAATGAGCAGTTCTTC. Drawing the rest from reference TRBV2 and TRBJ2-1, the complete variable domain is EPEVTQTPSHQVTQMGQEVILRCVPISNHLYFYWYRQILGQKVEFLVSFYNNEISEKSEIFDDQFSVERPDGSNFTLKIRSTKLEDSAMYFCASSEGLSDNEQFFGPGTRLTVL.

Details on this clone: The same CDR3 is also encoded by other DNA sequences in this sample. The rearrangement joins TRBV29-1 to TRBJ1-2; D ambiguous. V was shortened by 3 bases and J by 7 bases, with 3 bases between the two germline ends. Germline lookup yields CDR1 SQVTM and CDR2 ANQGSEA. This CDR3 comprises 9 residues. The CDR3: CSVDSGYTF. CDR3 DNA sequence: TGCAGCGTTGATAGTGGCTACACCTTC.

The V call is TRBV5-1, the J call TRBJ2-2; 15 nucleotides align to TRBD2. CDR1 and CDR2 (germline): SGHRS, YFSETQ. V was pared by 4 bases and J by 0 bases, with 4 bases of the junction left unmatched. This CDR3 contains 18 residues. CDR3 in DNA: TGCGCCAGCAGCCCCGGGACTAGCGGGGGGCCGAACACCGGGGAGCTGTTTTTT. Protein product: CASSPGTSGGPNTGELFF.

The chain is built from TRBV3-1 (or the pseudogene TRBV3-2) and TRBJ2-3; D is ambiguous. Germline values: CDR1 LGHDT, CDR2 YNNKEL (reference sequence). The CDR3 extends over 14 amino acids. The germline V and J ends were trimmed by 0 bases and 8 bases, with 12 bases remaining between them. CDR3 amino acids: CASSQDPGVGTQYF. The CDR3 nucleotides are TGTGCCAGCAGCCAAGATCCTGGGGTTGGTACGCAGTATTTT.

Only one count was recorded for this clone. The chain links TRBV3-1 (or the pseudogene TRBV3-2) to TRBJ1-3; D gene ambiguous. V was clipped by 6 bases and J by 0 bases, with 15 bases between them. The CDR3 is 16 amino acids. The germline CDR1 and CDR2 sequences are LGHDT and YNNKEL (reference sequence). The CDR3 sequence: CASSHDPYDSGNTIYF. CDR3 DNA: TGTGCCAGCAGTCATGACCCGTATGACTCTGGAAACACCATATATTTT.

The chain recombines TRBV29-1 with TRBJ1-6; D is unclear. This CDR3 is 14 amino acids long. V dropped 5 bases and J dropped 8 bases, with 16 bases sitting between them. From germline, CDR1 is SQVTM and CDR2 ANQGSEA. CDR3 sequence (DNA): TGCAGCGTTCAAACTGCAAGGGCGGATTCACCCCTCCACTTT. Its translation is CSVQTARADSPLHF.

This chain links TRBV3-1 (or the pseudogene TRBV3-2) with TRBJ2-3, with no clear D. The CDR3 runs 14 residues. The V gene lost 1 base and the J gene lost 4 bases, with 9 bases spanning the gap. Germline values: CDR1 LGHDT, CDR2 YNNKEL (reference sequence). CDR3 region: CASSQGLSADTQYF. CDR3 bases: TGTGCCAGCAGCCAAGGATTAAGCGCAGATACGCAGTATTTT.

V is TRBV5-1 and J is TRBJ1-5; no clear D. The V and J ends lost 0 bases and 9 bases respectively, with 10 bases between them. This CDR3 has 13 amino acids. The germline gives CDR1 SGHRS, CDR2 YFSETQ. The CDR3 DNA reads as TGCGCCAGCAGCTTGGACAGCCGGGGGCCCCAGCATTTT. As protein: CASSLDSRGPQHF.

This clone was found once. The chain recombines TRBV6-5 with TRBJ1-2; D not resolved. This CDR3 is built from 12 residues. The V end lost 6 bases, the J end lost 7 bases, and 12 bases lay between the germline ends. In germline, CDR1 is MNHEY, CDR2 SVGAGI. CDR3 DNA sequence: TGTGCCAGCAGGGTGATGGTCTCTGGCTACACCTTC. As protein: CASRVMVSGYTF.

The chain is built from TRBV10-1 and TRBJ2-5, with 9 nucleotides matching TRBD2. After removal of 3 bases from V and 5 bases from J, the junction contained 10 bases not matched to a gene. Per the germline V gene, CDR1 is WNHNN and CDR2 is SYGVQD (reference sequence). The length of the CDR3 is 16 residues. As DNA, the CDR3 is TGCGCCAGCAGTGACGGGACTAGCCCCTTTTGGGAGACCCAGTACTTC. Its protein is CASSDGTSPFWETQYF.